This note documents a single TCR beta chain sequence. Its antigen is as yet unknown. Other DNA sequences in this specimen translate into the identical CDR3. The data were obtained in a study of cytomegalovirus exposure and HLA in healthy donors. General study points: The majority of TCR sequences were rare, yet some public TCRs appeared in many donors. Later analysis demonstrated an association between a missense DCLRE1C variant and TCR beta V- and J-gene trimming. Being productive about 87% or about 30% of the time was typical of most TCR beta V segments in an earlier analysis.

Primers: 60 Vbeta forward and 13 Jbeta reverse. The table came from immunoSEQ multiplex PCR; TCRdb's copy has only in-frame clones and leaves some out. The sample carries 150,000 or so clones, nearly 80% recorded once. The V and J ends lost 7 bases and 7 bases, in that order; junction bases with no gene match: 11. The CDR3 has 16 amino acids. Germline V lookup: CDR1 SEHNR, CDR2 FQNEAQ (reference sequence). Sample: PBMCs. This clonotype was obtained from a man under 40 in good health and CMV-seropositive. The chain links TRBV7-9 to TRBJ1-4, with 11 positions matching TRBD1. In DNA form, the CDR3 reads TGTGCCAGCACCACGTTTTTGGACAGGGGGCCTGAAAAACTGTTTTTT. Translated, it gives CASTTFLDRGPEKLFF.